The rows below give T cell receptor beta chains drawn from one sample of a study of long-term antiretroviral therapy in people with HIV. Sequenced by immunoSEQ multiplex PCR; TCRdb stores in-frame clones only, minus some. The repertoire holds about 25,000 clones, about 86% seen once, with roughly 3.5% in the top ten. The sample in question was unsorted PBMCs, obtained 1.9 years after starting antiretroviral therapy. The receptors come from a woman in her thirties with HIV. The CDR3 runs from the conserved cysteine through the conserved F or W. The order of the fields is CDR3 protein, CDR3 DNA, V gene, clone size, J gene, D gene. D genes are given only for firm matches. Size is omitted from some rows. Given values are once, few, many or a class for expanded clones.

cdr3_aa: CAWSVPGSGYEQYF
cdr3_nt: TGTGCCTGGAGTGTACCTGGGAGCGGCTACGAGCAGTACTTC
v_call: TRBV30
clone_size: NA
j_call: TRBJ2-7
d_call: NA

cdr3_aa: CASRRGLVNGYTF
cdr3_nt: TGTGCCAGCAGGCGAGGACTGGTCAATGGCTACACCTTC
v_call: TRBV14
clone_size: NA
j_call: TRBJ1-2
d_call: NA

cdr3_aa: CATLPTGGTTDTQYF
cdr3_nt: TGTGCCACCCTTCCGACCGGGGGAACCACAGATACGCAGTATTTT
v_call: TRBV7-2
clone_size: NA
j_call: TRBJ2-3
d_call: NA

cdr3_aa: CASRGGNDNEQFF
cdr3_nt: TGTGCCAGCAGGGGTGGGAATGACAATGAGCAGTTCTTC
v_call: TRBV5-4
clone_size: NA
j_call: TRBJ2-1
d_call: NA

cdr3_aa: CASSHLQAGGPSTGELFF
cdr3_nt: TGCGCCAGCAGCCACTTGCAAGCGGGGGGGCCGAGTACCGGGGAGCTGTTTTTT
v_call: TRBV4-1
clone_size: NA
j_call: TRBJ2-2
d_call: TRBD2

cdr3_aa: CASSAGQANNSPLHF
cdr3_nt: TGTGCCAGCAGTGCAGGACAGGCTAATAATTCACCCCTCCACTTT
v_call: TRBV2
clone_size: NA
j_call: TRBJ1-6
d_call: TRBD1

cdr3_aa: CASTMIHSSGNGYTF
cdr3_nt: TGTGCCAGCACTATGATCCATTCCTCAGGGAATGGCTACACCTTC
v_call: TRBV6-1
clone_size: NA
j_call: TRBJ1-2
d_call: NA

cdr3_aa: CAISQGRNQPQHF
cdr3_nt: TGTGCCATCAGTCAGGGTCGCAATCAGCCCCAGCATTTT
v_call: TRBV10-3
clone_size: once
j_call: TRBJ1-5
d_call: NA

cdr3_aa: CASSSRGSNTEAFF
cdr3_nt: TGTGCCAGCAGCTCAAGGGGCTCGAACACTGAAGCTTTCTTT
v_call: TRBV5-8
clone_size: NA
j_call: TRBJ1-1
d_call: NA

cdr3_aa: CASSQEYAGTIYF
cdr3_nt: TGTGCCAGCAGCCAAGAATATGCGGGGACCATATATTTT
v_call: TRBV4-2
clone_size: once
j_call: TRBJ1-3
d_call: NA

cdr3_aa: CASSQTGQRDSPLHF
cdr3_nt: TGCGCCAGCAGCCAGACGGGACAGAGGGATTCACCCCTCCACTTT
v_call: TRBV4-1
clone_size: NA
j_call: TRBJ1-6
d_call: TRBD1

cdr3_aa: CASNERSRMNTEAFF
cdr3_nt: TGTGCCAGCAACGAGAGATCCCGCATGAACACTGAAGCTTTCTTT
v_call: TRBV11-1
clone_size: NA
j_call: TRBJ1-1
d_call: NA

cdr3_aa: CASTAGAIQETQYF
cdr3_nt: TGTGCCAGTACAGCGGGGGCGATTCAAGAGACCCAGTACTTC
v_call: TRBV2
clone_size: NA
j_call: TRBJ2-5
d_call: TRBD2

cdr3_aa: CASKDTGMNTEAFF
cdr3_nt: TGTGCCAGCAAGGATACAGGGATGAACACTGAAGCTTTCTTT
v_call: TRBV6-5
clone_size: NA
j_call: TRBJ1-1
d_call: NA

cdr3_aa: CASSPRQVQETQYF
cdr3_nt: TGTGCCAGCTCACCACGCCAGGTCCAAGAGACCCAGTACTTC
v_call: TRBV18
clone_size: NA
j_call: TRBJ2-5
d_call: NA

cdr3_aa: CASSFSGRKSGNTIYF
cdr3_nt: TGTGCCAGCAGCTTTTCCGGACGCAAATCTGGAAACACCATATATTTT
v_call: TRBV7-9
clone_size: once
j_call: TRBJ1-3
d_call: NA

cdr3_aa: CASSTGQKIGYTF
cdr3_nt: TGTGCCAGCAGTACCGGACAGAAGATAGGCTACACCTTC
v_call: TRBV6-5
clone_size: NA
j_call: TRBJ1-2
d_call: NA

cdr3_aa: CAWSGGGAHRLNNYGYTF
cdr3_nt: TGTGCCTGGAGTGGAGGTGGGGCCCACCGACTTAATAACTATGGCTACACCTTC
v_call: TRBV30
clone_size: NA
j_call: TRBJ1-2
d_call: NA

cdr3_aa: CASSLDLDLAVTEAFF
cdr3_nt: TGTGCCAGCAGCTTAGACCTTGACCTCGCAGTCACTGAAGCTTTCTTT
v_call: TRBV7-2
clone_size: once
j_call: TRBJ1-1
d_call: NA

cdr3_aa: CASSQDSYEKLFF
cdr3_nt: TGTGCCAGCAGCCAAGACTCTTATGAAAAACTGTTTTTT
v_call: TRBV4-2
clone_size: NA
j_call: TRBJ1-4
d_call: NA

cdr3_aa: CAWSPTLVTSLNEKLFF
cdr3_nt: TGTGCCTGGAGTCCCACTTTGGTTACTAGCTTGAATGAAAAACTGTTTTTT
v_call: TRBV30
clone_size: NA
j_call: TRBJ1-4
d_call: NA

cdr3_aa: CASSEVVVGYGYTF
cdr3_nt: TGTGCCAGCAGTGAAGTTGTGGTAGGCTATGGCTACACCTTC
v_call: TRBV2
clone_size: NA
j_call: TRBJ1-2
d_call: NA

cdr3_aa: CASSSGGGNYGYTF
cdr3_nt: TGTGCCAGCAGCTCCGGCGGGGGCAACTATGGCTACACCTTC
v_call: TRBV27
clone_size: NA
j_call: TRBJ1-2
d_call: NA

cdr3_aa: CASSEAGGQVRQETQYF
cdr3_nt: TGTGCCAGCAGTGAAGCCGGGGGACAGGTACGGCAAGAGACCCAGTACTTC
v_call: TRBV6-1
clone_size: NA
j_call: TRBJ2-5
d_call: TRBD1

cdr3_aa: CASSPQSSEALHF
cdr3_nt: TGCGCCAGCAGCCCCCAGTCCTCGGAGGCCCTCCACTTT
v_call: TRBV5-1
clone_size: NA
j_call: TRBJ1-6
d_call: NA

cdr3_aa: CASSSGQYTQYF
cdr3_nt: TGTGCCAGCAGTTCAGGGCAATATACGCAGTATTTT
v_call: TRBV6-6
clone_size: NA
j_call: TRBJ2-3
d_call: NA

cdr3_aa: CASSYSQGALPAFF
cdr3_nt: TGTGCCAGCAGTTACTCGCAGGGGGCGCTTCCAGCTTTCTTT
v_call: TRBV6-5
clone_size: NA
j_call: TRBJ1-1
d_call: TRBD1

cdr3_aa: CASSEVIVGLSGANVLTF
cdr3_nt: TGTGCCAGCAGTGAAGTCATAGTGGGACTCTCTGGGGCCAACGTCCTGACTTTC
v_call: TRBV6-1
clone_size: once
j_call: TRBJ2-6
d_call: NA

cdr3_aa: CASSLNPPRANNQPQHF
cdr3_nt: TGTGCCAGTAGTCTTAATCCACCCCGGGCCAACAATCAGCCCCAGCATTTT
v_call: TRBV19
clone_size: NA
j_call: TRBJ1-5
d_call: NA

cdr3_aa: CSVEGTGNIQYF
cdr3_nt: TGCAGCGTTGAAGGGACAGGAAACATTCAGTACTTC
v_call: TRBV29-1
clone_size: NA
j_call: TRBJ2-4
d_call: TRBD1

cdr3_aa: CSAAGNYNEQFF
cdr3_nt: TGCAGCGCCGCAGGAAACTACAATGAGCAGTTCTTC
v_call: TRBV29-1
clone_size: NA
j_call: TRBJ2-1
d_call: NA

cdr3_aa: CASSLEGTTNEKLFF
cdr3_nt: TGCGCCAGCAGCTTGGAAGGTACAACTAATGAAAAACTGTTTTTT
v_call: TRBV5-1
clone_size: NA
j_call: TRBJ1-4
d_call: NA

cdr3_aa: CASSNGLAADTQYF
cdr3_nt: TGTGCCAGCAGCAATGGACTAGCGGCAGATACGCAGTATTTT
v_call: TRBV7-7
clone_size: NA
j_call: TRBJ2-3
d_call: TRBD2

cdr3_aa: CASSSPNRGTQYF
cdr3_nt: TGTGCCAGCAGTTCTCCAAACAGGGGTACCCAGTACTTC
v_call: TRBV27
clone_size: NA
j_call: TRBJ2-5
d_call: TRBD1

cdr3_aa: CASSLAEARKLFF
cdr3_nt: TGTGCCAGCAGCTTAGCAGAAGCTAGAAAACTGTTTTTT
v_call: TRBV7-9
clone_size: NA
j_call: TRBJ1-4
d_call: NA

cdr3_aa: CASSQDLIYEQYF
cdr3_nt: TGTGCCAGCAGCCAAGATCTTATCTACGAGCAGTACTTC
v_call: TRBV14
clone_size: NA
j_call: TRBJ2-7
d_call: NA

cdr3_aa: CASSFRLAGNSYNEQFF
cdr3_nt: TGTGCCAGCAGCTTCCGACTAGCGGGTAACTCCTACAATGAGCAGTTCTTC
v_call: TRBV7-6
clone_size: NA
j_call: TRBJ2-1
d_call: TRBD2

cdr3_aa: CATQLRGSFSPLHF
cdr3_nt: TGTGCCACCCAGCTTAGGGGGAGTTTCTCACCCCTCCACTTT
v_call: TRBV6-1
clone_size: NA
j_call: TRBJ1-6
d_call: NA

cdr3_aa: CASSPRGGNQPQHF
cdr3_nt: TGTGCCAGCAGCCCCCGTGGGGGCAATCAGCCCCAGCATTTT
v_call: TRBV7-8
clone_size: NA
j_call: TRBJ1-5
d_call: NA

cdr3_aa: CASSLGTGEDTEAFF
cdr3_nt: TGCGCCAGCAGCTTGGGGACAGGGGAGGACACTGAAGCTTTCTTT
v_call: TRBV5-1
clone_size: NA
j_call: TRBJ1-1
d_call: TRBD1

cdr3_aa: CASSRFASSGNTIYF
cdr3_nt: TGTGCCAGCAGCCGGTTCGCCAGCTCTGGAAACACCATATATTTT
v_call: TRBV6-5
clone_size: few
j_call: TRBJ1-3
d_call: NA

cdr3_aa: CASSLPGLAGETQYF
cdr3_nt: TGTGCCAGCAGCCTACCGGGACTAGCGGGAGAGACCCAGTACTTC
v_call: TRBV5-6
clone_size: NA
j_call: TRBJ2-5
d_call: TRBD2

cdr3_aa: CAWSLTGKFGEKLFF
cdr3_nt: TGTGCCTGGAGTCTCACAGGGAAGTTTGGTGAAAAACTGTTTTTT
v_call: TRBV30
clone_size: NA
j_call: TRBJ1-4
d_call: NA

cdr3_aa: CAISEGGQDLYEQYF
cdr3_nt: TGTGCCATCAGTGAGGGGGGGCAGGACCTTTACGAGCAGTACTTC
v_call: TRBV10-3
clone_size: NA
j_call: TRBJ2-7
d_call: NA

cdr3_aa: CASTFTRDNSPLHF
cdr3_nt: TGTGCCAGCACCTTCACGAGGGATAATTCACCCCTCCACTTT
v_call: TRBV7-8
clone_size: NA
j_call: TRBJ1-6
d_call: NA

cdr3_aa: CASSESEFPNEQFF
cdr3_nt: TGCGCCAGCAGTGAGTCGGAGTTTCCGAATGAGCAGTTCTTC
v_call: TRBV10-1
clone_size: NA
j_call: TRBJ2-1
d_call: NA